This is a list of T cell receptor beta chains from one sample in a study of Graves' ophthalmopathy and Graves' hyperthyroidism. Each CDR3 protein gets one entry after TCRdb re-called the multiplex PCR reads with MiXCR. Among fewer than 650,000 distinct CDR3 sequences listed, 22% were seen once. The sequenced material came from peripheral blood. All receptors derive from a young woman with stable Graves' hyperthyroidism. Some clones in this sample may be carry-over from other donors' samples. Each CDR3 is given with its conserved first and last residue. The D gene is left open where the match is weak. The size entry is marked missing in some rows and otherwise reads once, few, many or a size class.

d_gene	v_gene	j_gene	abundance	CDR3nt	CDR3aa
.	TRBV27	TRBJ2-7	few	TGTGCCAGCAGTTTAGAGGCCGGTATCTACGAGCAGTACTTC	CASSLEAGIYEQYF
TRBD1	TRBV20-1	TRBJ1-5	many	TGCAGTGCTACCGACAGGGGCGGCAATCAGCCCCAGCATTTT	CSATDRGGNQPQHF
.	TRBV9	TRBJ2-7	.	TGTGCCAGCAGCTTAGGACCGACGATTGAATACGAGCAGTACTTC	CASSLGPTIEYEQYF
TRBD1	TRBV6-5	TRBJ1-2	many	TGTGCCAGCAGTTACTTCCACAGGGGCCAGAACTATGGCTACACCTTC	CASSYFHRGQNYGYTF
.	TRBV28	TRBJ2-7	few	TGTGCCATCGCGACTGGGGGGGCTCGGGAGCAGTACTTC	CAIATGGAREQYF
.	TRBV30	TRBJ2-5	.	TGTGCCTGGAGTATTGGCAGGGGGGACCAGTACTTC	CAWSIGRGDQYF
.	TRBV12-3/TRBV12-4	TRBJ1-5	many	TGTGCCAGCAGCCAAGACAGGAGCAATCAGCCCCAGCATTTT	CASSQDRSNQPQHF
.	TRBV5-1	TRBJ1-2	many	TGCGCCAGCAGGGAGGGCACTAACTATGGCTACACCTTC	CASREGTNYGYTF
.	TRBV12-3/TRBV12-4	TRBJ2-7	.	TGTGCCAGCATCCAGTCGGGGGCCTACGAGCAGTACTTC	CASIQSGAYEQYF
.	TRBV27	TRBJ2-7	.	TGTGCCAGCAGTTTATCGTTGAATCGCGAGCAGTACTTC	CASSLSLNREQYF
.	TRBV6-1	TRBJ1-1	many	TGTGCCAGCAGGGCCCGGACGAGGGAAGCTTTCTTT	CASRARTREAFF
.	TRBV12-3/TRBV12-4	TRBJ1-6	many	TGTGCCAGCAGCCCTACCATAGATTCACCCCTCCACTTT	CASSPTIDSPLHF
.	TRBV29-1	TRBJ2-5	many	TGCAGCGTTTTCAAGAACCAAGAGACCCAGTACTTC	CSVFKNQETQYF
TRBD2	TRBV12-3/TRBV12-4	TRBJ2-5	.	TGTGCCAGCAGTTTATATGGTAGCGGGGGGGCTACAGAGACCCAGTACTTC	CASSLYGSGGATETQYF
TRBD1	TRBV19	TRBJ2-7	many	TGTGCCACCGGGGGGTTCGGACAGGGGGCCAACGAGCAGTACTTC	CATGGFGQGANEQYF
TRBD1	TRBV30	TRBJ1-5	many	TGTGCCTGGAGTCTCCGGACAGGGGGGCATCAGCCCCAGCATTTT	CAWSLRTGGHQPQHF
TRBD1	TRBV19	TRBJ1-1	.	TGTGCCAGTACCGGACAGGGGGTGATGAACACTGAAGCTTTCTTT	CASTGQGVMNTEAFF
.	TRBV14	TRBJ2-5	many	TGTGCCAGCAGTGAGACAAACCAAGAGACCCAGTACTTC	CASSETNQETQYF
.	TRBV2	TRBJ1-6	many	TGTGCCAGCACGTCCGGGAGGAATTCACCCCTCCACTTT	CASTSGRNSPLHF
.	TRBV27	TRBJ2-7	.	TGTGCCAGCAGTACTAACACCGTGGTGGGCGAGCAGTACTTC	CASSTNTVVGEQYF
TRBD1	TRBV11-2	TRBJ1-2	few	TGTGCCAGCAGCTACACCGGGACAGGGGTGGGTCATGGCTACACCTTC	CASSYTGTGVGHGYTF
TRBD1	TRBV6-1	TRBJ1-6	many	TGTGCCAGCAGCACGACAGGGCCGCTCCACTTT	CASSTTGPLHF
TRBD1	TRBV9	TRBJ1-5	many	TGTGCCAGCAGCGTACAGGGGGATAGCAATCAGCCCCAGCATTTT	CASSVQGDSNQPQHF